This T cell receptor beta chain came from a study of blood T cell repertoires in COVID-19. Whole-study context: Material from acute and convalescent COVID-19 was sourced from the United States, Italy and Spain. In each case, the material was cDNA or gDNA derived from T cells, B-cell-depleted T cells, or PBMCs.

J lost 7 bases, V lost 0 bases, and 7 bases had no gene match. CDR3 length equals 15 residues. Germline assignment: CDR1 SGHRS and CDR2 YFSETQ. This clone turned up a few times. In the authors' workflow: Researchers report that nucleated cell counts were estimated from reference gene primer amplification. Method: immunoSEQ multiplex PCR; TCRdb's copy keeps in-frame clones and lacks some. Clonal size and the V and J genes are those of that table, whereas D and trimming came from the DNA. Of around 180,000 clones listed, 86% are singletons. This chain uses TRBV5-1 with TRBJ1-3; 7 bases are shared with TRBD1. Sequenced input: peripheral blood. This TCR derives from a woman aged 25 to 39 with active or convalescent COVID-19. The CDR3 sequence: CASSLGQGAVNTIYF. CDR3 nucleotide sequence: TGCGCCAGCAGCTTGGGACAGGGAGCGGTTAACACCATATATTTT.